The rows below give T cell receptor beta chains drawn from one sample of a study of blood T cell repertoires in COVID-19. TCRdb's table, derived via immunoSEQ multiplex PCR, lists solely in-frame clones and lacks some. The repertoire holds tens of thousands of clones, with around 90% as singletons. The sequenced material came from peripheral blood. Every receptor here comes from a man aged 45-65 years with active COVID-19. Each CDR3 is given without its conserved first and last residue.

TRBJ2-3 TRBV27 ASSFEYNTDTQY
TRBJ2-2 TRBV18 ASSISGRPGTNTGELF
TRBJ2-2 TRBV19 ASRPGQGANTGELF
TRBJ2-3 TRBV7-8 ASSVNGQGLVDTQY
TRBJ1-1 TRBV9 ASSVLAGNTEAF
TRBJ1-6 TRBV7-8 ASSFAGRSPLH
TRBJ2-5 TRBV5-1 ASSLESGQETQY
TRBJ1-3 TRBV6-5 ATSGQPSGNTIY
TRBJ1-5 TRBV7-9 ASSSTGRRNQPQH
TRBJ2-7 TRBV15 ATSGRTGGEQY
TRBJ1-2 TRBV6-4 ASRTGYT
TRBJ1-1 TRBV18 ASSPREQNTEAF
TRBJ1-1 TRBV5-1 ASSLGQGENTEAF
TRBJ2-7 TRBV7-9 ASSLDVTGYEQY
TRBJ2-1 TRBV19 ASSIGAGESNEQF
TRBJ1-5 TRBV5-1 ASSLGQGGQPQH
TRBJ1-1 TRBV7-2 ASSSRVMNTEAF
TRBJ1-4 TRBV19 ASSIDTRGEKLF
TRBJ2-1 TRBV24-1 ATSDPRQGQYNEQF
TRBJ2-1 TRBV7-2 ASSPRGGGQYNEQF
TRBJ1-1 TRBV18 ASSPEGETEAF
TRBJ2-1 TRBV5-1 ASSLLAGRAPNEQF
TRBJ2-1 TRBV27 ASSPERDRLAGAGGVEQF
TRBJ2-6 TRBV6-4 ASSDTRFGGLAGPSGANVLT
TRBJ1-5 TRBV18 ASSPMEDQPQH
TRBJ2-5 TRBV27 ASSFSRTNQETQY
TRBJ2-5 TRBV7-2 ASSLRRRETQY
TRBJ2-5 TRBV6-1 ASSEAAGGGAPWTQY
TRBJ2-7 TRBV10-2 ASSDLGGVYSYEQY
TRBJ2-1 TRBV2 ASSKYNEQF
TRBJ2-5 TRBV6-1 ASSDTIHPKETQY
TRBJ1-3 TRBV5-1 ASSLGEPSSGNTIY
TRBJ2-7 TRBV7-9 ASSGEYEQY
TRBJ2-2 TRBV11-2 ASSWGQTNTGELF
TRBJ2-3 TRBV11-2 ASSPTSGGAGGGDTQY
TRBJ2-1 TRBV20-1 SASAGTSGSSEQF
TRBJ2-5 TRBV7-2 ASSFARGETQY
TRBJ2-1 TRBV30 AWSVLFLAGEGQF
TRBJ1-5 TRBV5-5 ASSFGGYQPQH
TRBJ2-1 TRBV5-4 ASSSSRGAGGLNEQF
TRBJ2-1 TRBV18 ASSPLGGAFYNEQF
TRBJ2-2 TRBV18 ASSPSLDSANTGELF
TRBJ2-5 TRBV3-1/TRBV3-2 ASSQGIAGTQETQY
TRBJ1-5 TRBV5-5 ASSLGQGQNQPQH
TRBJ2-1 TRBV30 AWSQRGANEQF
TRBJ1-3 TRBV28 ASTTGVGNTIY